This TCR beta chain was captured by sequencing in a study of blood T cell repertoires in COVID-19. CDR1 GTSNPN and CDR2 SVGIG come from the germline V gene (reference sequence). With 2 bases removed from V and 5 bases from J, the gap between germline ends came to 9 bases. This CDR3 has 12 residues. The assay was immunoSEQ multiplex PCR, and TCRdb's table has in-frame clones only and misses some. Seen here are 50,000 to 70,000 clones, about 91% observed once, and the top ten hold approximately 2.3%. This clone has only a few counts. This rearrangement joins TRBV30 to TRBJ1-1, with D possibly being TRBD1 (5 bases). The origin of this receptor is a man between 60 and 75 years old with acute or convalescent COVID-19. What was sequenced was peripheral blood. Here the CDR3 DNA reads TGTGCCTGGAGTTTGGGGGGAACTGAAGCTTTCTTT. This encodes CAWSLGGTEAFF.